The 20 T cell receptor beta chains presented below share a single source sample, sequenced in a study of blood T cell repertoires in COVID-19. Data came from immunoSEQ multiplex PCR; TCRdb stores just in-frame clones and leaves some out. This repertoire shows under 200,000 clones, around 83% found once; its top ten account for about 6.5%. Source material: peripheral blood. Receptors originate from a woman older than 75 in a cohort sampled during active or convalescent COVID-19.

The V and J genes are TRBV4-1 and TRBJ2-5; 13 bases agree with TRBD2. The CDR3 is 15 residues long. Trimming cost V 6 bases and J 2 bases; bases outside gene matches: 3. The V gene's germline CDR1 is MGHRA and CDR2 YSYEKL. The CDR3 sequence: CASSPLAGGQETQYF. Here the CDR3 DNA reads TGCGCCAGCAGTCCACTAGCGGGGGGGCAAGAGACCCAGTACTTC.

CDR3 sequence: CASSLGGQGGEKLFF. Here the CDR3 DNA reads TGTGCCAGCAGCTTGGGAGGACAGGGAGGTGAAAAACTGTTTTTT. This chain uses TRBV5-5 with TRBJ1-4; 8 bases fit TRBD1. This CDR3 comprises 15 residues. Germline assignment: CDR1 SGHKS and CDR2 YYEKEE (reference sequence). The junction had 5 bases not matched to a gene; V was cut back by 0 bases and J by 7 bases.

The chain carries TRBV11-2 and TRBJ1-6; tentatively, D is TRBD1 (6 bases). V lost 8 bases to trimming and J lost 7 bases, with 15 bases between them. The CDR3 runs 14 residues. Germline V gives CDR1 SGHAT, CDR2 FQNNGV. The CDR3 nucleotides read TGTGCCAGCGCCTACAGGGTGGTAAATTCACCCCTCCACTTT. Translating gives CASAYRVVNSPLHF.

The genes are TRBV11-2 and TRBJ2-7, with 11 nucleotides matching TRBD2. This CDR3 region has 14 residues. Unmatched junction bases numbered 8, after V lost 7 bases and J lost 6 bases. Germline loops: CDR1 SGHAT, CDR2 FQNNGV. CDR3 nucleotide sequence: TGTGCCAGCACCCACACTAGCGGGAGTGGCGAGCAGTACGTC. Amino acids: CASTHTSGSGEQYV.

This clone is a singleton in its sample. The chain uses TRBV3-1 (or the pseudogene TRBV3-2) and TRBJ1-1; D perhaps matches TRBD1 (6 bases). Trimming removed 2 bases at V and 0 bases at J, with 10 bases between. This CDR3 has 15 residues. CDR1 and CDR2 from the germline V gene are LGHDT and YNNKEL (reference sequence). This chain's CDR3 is CASSQTGPMNTEAFF. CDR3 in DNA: TGTGCCAGCAGCCAAACAGGGCCGATGAACACTGAAGCTTTCTTT.

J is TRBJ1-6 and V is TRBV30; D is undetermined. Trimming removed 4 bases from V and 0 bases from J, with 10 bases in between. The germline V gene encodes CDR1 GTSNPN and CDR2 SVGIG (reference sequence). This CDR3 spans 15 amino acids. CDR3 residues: CAWIAGGSYNSPLHF. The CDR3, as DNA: TGTGCCTGGATCGCCGGTGGCTCCTATAATTCACCCCTCCACTTT.

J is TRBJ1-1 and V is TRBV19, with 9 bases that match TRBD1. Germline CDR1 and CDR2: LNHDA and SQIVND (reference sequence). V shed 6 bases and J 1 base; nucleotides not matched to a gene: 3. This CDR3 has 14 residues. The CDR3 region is CASSKGQGNTEAFF. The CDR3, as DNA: TGTGCCAGTAGCAAGGGACAGGGGAACACTGAAGCTTTCTTT.

CDR3 sequence (DNA): TGTGCCAGCAGCCAAGATCTGGCGGGGGCTCGCACAGATACGCAGTATTTT. Protein: CASSQDLAGARTDTQYF. The gene calls are TRBV3-1 (or the pseudogene TRBV3-2) and TRBJ2-3, with D maybe TRBD2 (7 bases). Germline V CDR1 and CDR2: LGHDT, YNNKEL (reference sequence). The CDR3 covers 17 residues. Trimming removed 0 bases at V and 1 base at J, with 14 bases between.

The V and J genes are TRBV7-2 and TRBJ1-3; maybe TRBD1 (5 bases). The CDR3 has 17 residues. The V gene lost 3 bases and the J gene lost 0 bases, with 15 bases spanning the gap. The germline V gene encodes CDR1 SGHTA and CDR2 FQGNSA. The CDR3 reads CASSFGGVPFSGNTIYF. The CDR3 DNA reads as TGTGCCAGCAGCTTCGGGGGGGTGCCATTCTCTGGAAACACCATATATTTT.

CDR3 sequence: CASNTYSPMTVPSGNTIYF. Written as DNA, the CDR3 is TGTGCCAGCAATACCTATTCCCCAATGACAGTCCCCTCTGGAAACACCATATATTTT. This chain connects TRBV28 to TRBJ1-3, with D possibly matching TRBD1 (5 bases). The CDR3 runs to 19 residues. Trimming removed 7 bases at V and 0 bases at J, with 25 bases between. Germline V gene sequence: CDR1 MDHEN, CDR2 SYDVKM.

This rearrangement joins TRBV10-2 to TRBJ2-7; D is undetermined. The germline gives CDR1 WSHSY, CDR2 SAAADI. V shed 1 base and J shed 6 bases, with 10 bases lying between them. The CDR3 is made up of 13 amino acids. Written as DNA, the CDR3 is TGCGCCAGCAGTGAGTTTACTACGGGCGAGCAGTACTTC. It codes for CASSEFTTGEQYF.

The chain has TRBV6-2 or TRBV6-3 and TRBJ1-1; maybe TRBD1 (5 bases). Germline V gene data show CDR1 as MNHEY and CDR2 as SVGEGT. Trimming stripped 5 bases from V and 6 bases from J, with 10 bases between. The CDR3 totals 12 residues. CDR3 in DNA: TGTGCCAGCAGTCGACAGTACCCTGAAGCTTTCTTT. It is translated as CASSRQYPEAFF.

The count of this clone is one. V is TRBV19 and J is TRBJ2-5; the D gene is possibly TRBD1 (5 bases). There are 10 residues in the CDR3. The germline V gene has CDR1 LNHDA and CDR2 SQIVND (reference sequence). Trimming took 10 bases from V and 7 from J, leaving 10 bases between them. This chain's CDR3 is CATREGTQYF. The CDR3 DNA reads TGTGCCACCAGGGAAGGGACCCAGTACTTC.

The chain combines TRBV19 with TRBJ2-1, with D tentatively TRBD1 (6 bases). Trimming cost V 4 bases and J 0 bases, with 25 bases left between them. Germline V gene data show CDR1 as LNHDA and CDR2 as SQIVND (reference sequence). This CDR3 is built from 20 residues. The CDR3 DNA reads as TGTGCCAGTAGTAAGCAATTCCCACGAAACAGGGTCTTCTCCTACAATGAGCAGTTCTTC. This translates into CASSKQFPRNRVFSYNEQFF.

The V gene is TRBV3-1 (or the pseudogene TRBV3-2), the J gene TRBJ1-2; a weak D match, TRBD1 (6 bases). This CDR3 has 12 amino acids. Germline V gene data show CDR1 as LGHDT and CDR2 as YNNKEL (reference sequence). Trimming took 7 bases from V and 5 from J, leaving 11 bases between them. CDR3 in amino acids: CASTVGGYGYTF. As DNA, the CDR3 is TGTGCCAGCACCGTAGGGGGATATGGCTACACCTTC.

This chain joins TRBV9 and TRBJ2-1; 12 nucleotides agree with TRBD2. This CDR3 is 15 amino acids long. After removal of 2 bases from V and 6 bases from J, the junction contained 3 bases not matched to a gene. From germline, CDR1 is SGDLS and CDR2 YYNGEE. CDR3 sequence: CASSVPSGRANEQFF. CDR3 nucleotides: TGTGCCAGCAGCGTGCCTAGCGGGAGGGCCAATGAGCAGTTCTTC.

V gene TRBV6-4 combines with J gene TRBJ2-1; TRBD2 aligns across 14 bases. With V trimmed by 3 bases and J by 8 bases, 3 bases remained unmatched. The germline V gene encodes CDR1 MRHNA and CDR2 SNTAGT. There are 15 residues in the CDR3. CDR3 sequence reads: CASSEGLAGVDEQFF. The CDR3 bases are TGTGCCAGCAGTGAGGGACTAGCGGGAGTTGATGAGCAGTTCTTC.

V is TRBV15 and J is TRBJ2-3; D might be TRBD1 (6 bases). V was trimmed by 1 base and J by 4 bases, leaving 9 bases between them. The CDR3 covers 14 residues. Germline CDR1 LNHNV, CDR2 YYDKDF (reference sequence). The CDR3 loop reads CATSRGAGADTQYF. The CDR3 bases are TGTGCCACCAGCAGAGGCGCAGGGGCAGATACGCAGTATTTT.

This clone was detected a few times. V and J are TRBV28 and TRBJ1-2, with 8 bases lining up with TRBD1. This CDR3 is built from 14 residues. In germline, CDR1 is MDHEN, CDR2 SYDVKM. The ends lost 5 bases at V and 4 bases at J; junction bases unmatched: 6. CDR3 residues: CASSPWTGTYGYTF. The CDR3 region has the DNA TGTGCCAGCAGTCCATGGACAGGGACCTATGGCTACACCTTC.

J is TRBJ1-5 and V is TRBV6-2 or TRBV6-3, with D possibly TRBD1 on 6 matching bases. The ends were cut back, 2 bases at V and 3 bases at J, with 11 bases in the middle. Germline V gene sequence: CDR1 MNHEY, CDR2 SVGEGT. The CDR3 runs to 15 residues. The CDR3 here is CASSYNREINQPQHF. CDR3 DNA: TGTGCCAGCAGTTACAACAGGGAAATCAATCAGCCCCAGCATTTT.